Given below is one T cell receptor beta chain in context. Per the original methods: Amplifying reference gene primers gave estimates of nucleated cell counts. Sequencing was performed with immunoSEQ multiplex PCR; in TCRdb, only in-frame clones are kept and a portion is missing. Clone size and the V and J calls come from that table; the DNA yielded D and trimming. This table holds 350,000 or so clones, roughly 90% found once. This entry belongs to a study of blood T cell repertoires in COVID-19. Study-wide background: Material from acute and convalescent COVID-19 was sourced from the United States, Italy and Spain. The cDNA or gDNA used as material had been derived from T cells, B-cell-depleted T cells, or PBMCs.

The source of this sequence is a woman in her 30s who had recovered from COVID-19. Sequenced material: PBMCs or T cells enriched from blood (not recorded which).

For the CDR3, the DNA is TGTGCCAGCTCACCACCGATGGGGGCAGAAGCTTTCTTT. Its protein is CASSPPMGAEAFF. This chain joins TRBV18 and TRBJ1-1, with a weak D call TRBD1 (6 bases). V shed 0 bases and J shed 8 bases, with 10 bases lying between them. The length of the CDR3 is 13 residues. The V gene's germline CDR1 is KGHSH and CDR2 LQKENI.